These 29 T cell receptor beta chains came from one sample sequenced in a study of T cells expressing NK-cell markers. One entry per CDR3 protein, without DNA, is what TCRdb gives after re-calling the 5' RACE reads. The sample table includes a few hundred thousand distinct CDR3 sequences. Sequencing was done on a sample of blood T cells: a sorted CD56 or NKG2C T cell subset, CD4+ or CD8+ T cells, or bulk PBMC T cells (not recorded which). These TCRs come from a man aged 18-75 years in good health.

The rearrangement links TRBV5-4 to TRBJ2-6. Germline V gives CDR1 SGHNT, CDR2 YYREEE (reference sequence). The CDR3 loop spans 16 amino acids. CDR3 sequence: CASSRRLNSGANVLTF.

The chain recombines TRBV18 with TRBJ2-7; no DNA is available, so the TRBD1 call from TCRdb remains unchecked. Germline V gene data show CDR1 as KGHSH and CDR2 as LQKENI. This CDR3 region has 14 residues. CDR3 sequence reads: CASSLARGTREQYF.

V is TRBV5-1 and J is TRBJ1-1; the TCRdb D gene call, TRBD1, has no DNA to confirm it. The CDR3 has 17 residues. From germline, CDR1 is SGHRS and CDR2 YFSETQ. The CDR3 protein is CASSLAPGTATYLEAFF.

This sequence joins TRBV6-5 and TRBJ1-5. CDR1 MNHEY and CDR2 SVGAGI come from the germline V gene. This CDR3 region has 13 residues. CDR3 loop: CASSSNGNQPQHF.

The chain links TRBV7-3 to TRBJ2-3; the D call of TRBD2 rests on TCRdb alone, since no DNA is present to check it. The CDR3 length is 16 residues. Germline loops: CDR1 SGHTA, CDR2 FQGTGA. CDR3 protein: CASSAGALAITDTQYF.

The chain carries TRBV6-1 and TRBJ1-2; TCRdb's D call, TRBD1, is unchecked because there is no DNA. Germline loops: CDR1 MNHNS, CDR2 SASEGT. This CDR3 contains 16 residues. The CDR3 spells CASSPPRDRVAGGYTF.

This sequence joins TRBV12-3 or TRBV12-4 and TRBJ2-2; lacking DNA, the TRBD1 call made by TCRdb goes unchecked. The CDR3 covers 19 residues. CDR3: CASSPNPGTGAMGTGELFF.

This chain links TRBV5-1 with TRBJ1-2; TCRdb reports TRBD1, a call that lacks DNA to check it against. The CDR3 totals 17 residues. Germline CDR1 reads SGHRS; CDR2 reads YFSETQ. The CDR3 is CASSLKVTGVSNYGYTF.

The chain is built from TRBV7-3 and TRBJ2-2. The CDR3 runs 15 residues. CDR1 and CDR2 from the germline V gene are SGHTA and FQGTGA. The CDR3 reads CASSLTHGRTGELFF. The full variable domain, completed using reference TRBV7-3 and TRBJ2-2, is GAGVSQTPSNKVTEKGKYVELRCDPISGHTALYWYRQSLGQGPEFLIYFQGTGAADDSGLPNDRFFAVRPEGSVSTLKIQRTERGDSAVYLCASSLTHGRTGELFFGEGSRLTVL.

The chain joins TRBV6-1 to TRBJ1-6; with no DNA, the TCRdb D assignment of TRBD1 cannot be verified. CDR3 length equals 15 residues. Germline CDR1 reads MNHNS; CDR2 reads SASEGT. The CDR3 reads CASKPGTAYNSPLHF.

This chain connects TRBV11-2 to TRBJ2-2. The CDR3 covers 15 residues. The V gene's germline CDR1 is SGHAT and CDR2 FQNNGV. CDR3: CASSLSLYRSGELFF.

The chain combines TRBV11-1 with TRBJ2-3; TCRdb names TRBD1, which stays unverified in the absence of DNA. CDR3 size: 14 residues. Germline V lookup: CDR1 SGHAT, CDR2 FQDESV (reference sequence). The chain's CDR3 is CASSFTGVVDTQYF.

This chain links TRBV11-2 with TRBJ1-5; absent DNA, TCRdb's TRBD1 call cannot be checked. The germline V gene has CDR1 SGHAT and CDR2 FQNNGV. The length of the CDR3 is 15 residues. The CDR3 is CASSPGPFSNQPQHF.

The chain combines TRBV5-1 with TRBJ2-2; the TCRdb call, TRBD1, lacks DNA for checking. There are 16 residues in the CDR3. Germline loops: CDR1 SGHRS, CDR2 YFSETQ. The CDR3 loop reads CASRERQGRGTGELFF.

The gene calls are TRBV7-3 and TRBJ2-7; TCRdb returns TRBD2, unconfirmable since there is no DNA. The CDR3 runs to 15 residues. The germline CDR1 and CDR2 sequences are SGHTA and FQGTGA. The CDR3 reads CASSLDPQRPSEQYF.

The chain employs TRBV18 and TRBJ1-2. This CDR3 comprises 15 residues. CDR1 is KGHSH, CDR2 LQKENI, per germline. CDR3 amino acids: CASSPNVGNSRGYTF. Together with reference TRBV18 and TRBJ1-2, the CDR3 gives the full variable domain: NAGVMQNPRHLVRRRGQEARLRCSPMKGHSHVYWYRQLPEEGLKFMVYLQKENIIDESGMPKERFSAEFPKEGPSILRIQQVVRGDSAAYFCASSPNVGNSRGYTFGSGTRLTVV.

V usage is TRBV5-1 and J usage is TRBJ2-7; the D gene TCRdb calls, TRBD1, cannot be checked with no DNA. The CDR3 runs to 16 residues. The germline V gene has CDR1 SGHRS and CDR2 YFSETQ. CDR3 loop: CASSPRRAGAIYEQYF.

The CDR3 sequence: CASRRAGTGNYNEQFF. This sequence joins TRBV6-1 and TRBJ2-1; the TCRdb D gene call, TRBD1, has no DNA to confirm it. Looked up from germline, CDR1 is MNHNS and CDR2 is SASEGT. This CDR3 has 16 residues.

The CDR3 protein is CATSGQTYNEQFF. V and J are TRBV15 and TRBJ2-1; as DNA is missing, the TRBD1 call by TCRdb cannot be tested. The V gene's germline CDR1 is LNHNV and CDR2 YYDKDF (reference sequence). This CDR3 is built from 13 residues.

CDR3 loop: CASSRGTPGEKLFF. V is TRBV5-1 and J is TRBJ1-4; the TCRdb call, TRBD1, lacks DNA for checking. The CDR3 extends over 14 amino acids. The germline gives CDR1 SGHRS, CDR2 YFSETQ.

The V gene is TRBV14, the J gene TRBJ1-1; absent DNA, TCRdb's TRBD1 call cannot be checked. CDR1 SGHDN and CDR2 FVKESK come from the germline V gene. The CDR3 runs to 16 residues. The CDR3 loop reads CASSQRGQGAHTEAFF.

The genes are TRBV20-1 and TRBJ1-3. The CDR3 sequence is 15 residues long. Germline CDR1 is DFQATT and CDR2 is SNEGSKA (reference sequence). This CDR3 reads CSARPRGLSGNTIYF.

The chain joins TRBV15 to TRBJ2-2. The germline CDR1 and CDR2 sequences are LNHNV and YYDKDF (reference sequence). This CDR3 is 17 amino acids long. This CDR3 is CATRDELNSYFTGELFF.

This chain links TRBV7-3 with TRBJ2-3; absent DNA, TCRdb's TRBD2 call cannot be checked. CDR3 length: 17 residues. Germline V CDR1 and CDR2: SGHTA, FQGTGA. The CDR3 is CASSPSLRGSSTDTQYF.

The chain is built from TRBV18 and TRBJ2-7; TCRdb reports TRBD1, a call that lacks DNA to check it against. CDR1 is KGHSH, CDR2 LQKENI, per germline. The CDR3 contains 15 residues. CDR3 in amino acids: CASSFKGQGIDEQYF.

This chain connects TRBV27 to TRBJ1-6; absent DNA, TCRdb's TRBD1 call cannot be checked. This CDR3 is built from 16 residues. Germline CDR1 reads MNHEY; CDR2 reads SMNVEV (reference sequence). The CDR3 is CASSYSPGTTLGTLHF.

The CDR3: CASSLTSGVTDTQYF. The V and J genes are TRBV7-3 and TRBJ2-3; absent DNA, TCRdb's TRBD2 call cannot be checked. The CDR3 covers 15 residues. CDR1 and CDR2 (germline): SGHTA, FQGTGA.

The rearrangement uses TRBV2 and TRBJ1-2. Germline values: CDR1 SNHLY, CDR2 FYNNEI. This CDR3 contains 14 residues. This CDR3 is CASSETFLSYGYTF.

This rearrangement joins TRBV2 to TRBJ2-3; TCRdb names TRBD1, which stays unverified in the absence of DNA. The CDR3 covers 14 residues. The germline V gene has CDR1 SNHLY and CDR2 FYNNEI. The CDR3 loop is CASRTGTGPRVQYF.